This T cell receptor (beta chain) was sequenced during a study of T cell responses to AZD1222 COVID-19 vaccine. This clone has only a few counts. The repertoire was sequenced with immunoSEQ multiplex PCR; TCRdb's copy has only in-frame clones and lacks some. The sample lists about 170,000 clones, around nine tenths seen once, with 1.6% in the top ten. This TCR was sampled from an adult in good health. Specimen: peripheral blood, collected on day 0 of AZD1222 vaccination.

Here the CDR3 DNA reads TGTGCCACCAGTGATTCCGGGTATGGCTACACCTTC. It codes for CATSDSGYGYTF. The chain has TRBV24-1 and TRBJ1-2; unclear D gene. V was shortened by 2 bases and J by 5 bases, with 5 bases between the two germline ends. CDR1 and CDR2 from the germline V gene are KGHDR and SFDVKD. The length of the CDR3 is 12 residues.